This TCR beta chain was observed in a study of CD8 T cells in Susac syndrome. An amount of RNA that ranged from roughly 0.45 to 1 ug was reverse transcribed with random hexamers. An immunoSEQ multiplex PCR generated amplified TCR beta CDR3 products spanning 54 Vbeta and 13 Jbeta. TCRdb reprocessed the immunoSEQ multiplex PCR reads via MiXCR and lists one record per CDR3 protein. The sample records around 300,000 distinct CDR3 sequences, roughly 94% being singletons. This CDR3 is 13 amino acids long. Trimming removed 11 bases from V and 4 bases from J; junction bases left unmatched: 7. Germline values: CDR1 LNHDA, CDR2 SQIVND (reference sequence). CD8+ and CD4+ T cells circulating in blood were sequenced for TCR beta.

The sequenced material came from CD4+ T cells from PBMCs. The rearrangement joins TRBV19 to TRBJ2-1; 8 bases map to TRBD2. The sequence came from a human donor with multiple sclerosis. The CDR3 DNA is TGTGCCGTCTCGGGAGGGGGGTACAATGAGCAGTTCTTC. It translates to CAVSGGGYNEQFF.